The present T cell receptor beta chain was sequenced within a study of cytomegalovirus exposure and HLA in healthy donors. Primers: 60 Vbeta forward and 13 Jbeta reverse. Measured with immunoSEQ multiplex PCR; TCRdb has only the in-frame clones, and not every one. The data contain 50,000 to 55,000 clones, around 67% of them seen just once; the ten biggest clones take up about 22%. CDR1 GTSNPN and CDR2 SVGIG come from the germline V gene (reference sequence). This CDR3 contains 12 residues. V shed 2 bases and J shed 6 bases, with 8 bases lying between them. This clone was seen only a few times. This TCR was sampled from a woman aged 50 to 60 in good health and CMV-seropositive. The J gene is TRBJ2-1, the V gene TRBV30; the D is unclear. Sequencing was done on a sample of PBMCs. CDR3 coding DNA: TGTGCCTGGAGTCCCCTTTCCAATGAGCAGTTCTTC. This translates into CAWSPLSNEQFF.